This T cell receptor beta chain was found in a study of regulatory T cells. Autoimmunity was present in every CD3G-deficient patient, worse in two. Patients, 2 to 39 years old, had expanded memory T-cell proportions. The count of this clone is one. Antigen unknown. General study points: Hydrophobic residues at CDR3 positions 6 and 7 were enriched in conventional CD4+ T cells of CD3G-deficient patients.

The PCR used 52 TRBV and 13 TRBJ primers. The assay was immunoSEQ multiplex PCR, and TCRdb's table has in-frame clones only and misses some. The sample has roughly 32,000 clones; about 88% are singletons. CDR1 and CDR2 from the germline V gene are LNHDA and SQIVND (reference sequence). V lost 6 bases and J lost 4, with 9 bases in between. This CDR3 region has 13 residues. This clonotype was obtained from a person aged 18 to 29 with CD3G deficiency. The sequencing input was conventional CD4+ T cells sorted from blood. The V and J genes are TRBV19 and TRBJ2-2, with D perhaps matching TRBD2 (5 bases). DNA for the CDR3: TGTGCCAGTAGGGTGAGCGGCACCGGGGAGCTGTTTTTT. It codes for CASRVSGTGELFF.